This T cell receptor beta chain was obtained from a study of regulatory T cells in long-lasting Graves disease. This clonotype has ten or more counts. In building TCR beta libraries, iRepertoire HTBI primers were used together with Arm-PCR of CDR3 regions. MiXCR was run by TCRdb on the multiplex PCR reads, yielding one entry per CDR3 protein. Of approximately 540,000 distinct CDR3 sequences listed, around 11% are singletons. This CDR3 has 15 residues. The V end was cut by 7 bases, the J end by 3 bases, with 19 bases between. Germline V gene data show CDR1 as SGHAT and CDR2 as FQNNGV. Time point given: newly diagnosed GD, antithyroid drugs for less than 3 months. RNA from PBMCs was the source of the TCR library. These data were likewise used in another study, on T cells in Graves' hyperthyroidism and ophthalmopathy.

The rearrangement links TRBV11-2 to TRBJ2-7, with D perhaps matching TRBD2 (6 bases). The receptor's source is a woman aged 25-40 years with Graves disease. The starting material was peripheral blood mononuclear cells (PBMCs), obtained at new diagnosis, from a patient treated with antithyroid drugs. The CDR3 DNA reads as TGTGCCAGCACGGTACTCCAAGCGGGCCTCTACGAGCAGTACTTC. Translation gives CASTVLQAGLYEQYF.